This TCR beta chain was recovered during a study of human T cells and chemical hapten exposure. Sample time point: pre-sensitization, week 0. Treatment denoted: therapeutic diphenylcyclopropenone sensitization with weekly scalp DPC. Sample donors consisted of patients with alopecia, aged 18 to 70 years, who were suitable for DPC. TCRdb independently ran MiXCR on the RACE reads; one entry per CDR3 protein. The sample has roughly 380,000 distinct CDR3 sequences, 5% to 6.5% seen once; the top ten hold about 2.5%. This TCR was recovered from a woman aged 50 to 60 with alopecia areata. Some clones in this sample may be carry-over from other donors' samples. The material sequenced was whole blood, taken in connection with sensitization to the hapten diphenylcyclopropenone (DPC).

The CDR3 nucleotides read TGTGCCAGCAGCCCCCCCAGGGGAATCACTGAAGCTTTCTTT. This codes for CASSPPRGITEAFF. The gene calls are TRBV28 and TRBJ1-1; TRBD1 is a possible D gene (6 bases). V was cut by 6 bases and J by 4 bases, with 15 bases left in between. Germline values: CDR1 MDHEN, CDR2 SYDVKM. This CDR3 region has 14 residues.